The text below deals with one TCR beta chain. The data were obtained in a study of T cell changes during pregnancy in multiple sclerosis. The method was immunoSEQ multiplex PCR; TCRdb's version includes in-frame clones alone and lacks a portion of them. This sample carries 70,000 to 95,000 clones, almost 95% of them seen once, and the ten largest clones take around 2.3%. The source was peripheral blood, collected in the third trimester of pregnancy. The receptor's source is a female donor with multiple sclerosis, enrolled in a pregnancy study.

The CDR3 DNA sequence: TGTGCCAGCAGTTTGAGGGGGAGGCTAGCGGGAGTAAACCCCTCCTACGAGCAGTACTTC. Protein product: CASSLRGRLAGVNPSYEQYF. The chain recombines TRBV28 with TRBJ2-7; 10 nucleotides align to TRBD2. CDR1 and CDR2 from the germline V gene are MDHEN and SYDVKM. This CDR3 is built from 20 residues. V lost 3 bases and J lost 0; bases outside the gene matches: 17.